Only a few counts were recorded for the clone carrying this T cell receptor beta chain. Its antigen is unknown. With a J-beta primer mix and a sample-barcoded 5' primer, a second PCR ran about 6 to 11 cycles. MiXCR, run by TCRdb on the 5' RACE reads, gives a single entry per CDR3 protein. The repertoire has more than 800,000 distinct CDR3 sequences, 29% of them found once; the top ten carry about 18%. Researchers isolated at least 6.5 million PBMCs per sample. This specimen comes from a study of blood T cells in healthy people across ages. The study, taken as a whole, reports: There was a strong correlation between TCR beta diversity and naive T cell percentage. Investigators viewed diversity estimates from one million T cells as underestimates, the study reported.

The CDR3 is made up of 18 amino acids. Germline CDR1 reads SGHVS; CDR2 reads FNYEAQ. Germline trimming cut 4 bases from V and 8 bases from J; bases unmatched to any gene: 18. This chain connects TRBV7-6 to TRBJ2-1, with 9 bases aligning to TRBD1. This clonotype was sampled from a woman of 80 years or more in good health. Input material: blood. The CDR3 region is CASSSPGTGQKERDEQFF. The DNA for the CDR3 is TGTGCCAGCAGCTCCCCCGGGACAGGGCAAAAAGAGAGGGATGAGCAGTTCTTC.